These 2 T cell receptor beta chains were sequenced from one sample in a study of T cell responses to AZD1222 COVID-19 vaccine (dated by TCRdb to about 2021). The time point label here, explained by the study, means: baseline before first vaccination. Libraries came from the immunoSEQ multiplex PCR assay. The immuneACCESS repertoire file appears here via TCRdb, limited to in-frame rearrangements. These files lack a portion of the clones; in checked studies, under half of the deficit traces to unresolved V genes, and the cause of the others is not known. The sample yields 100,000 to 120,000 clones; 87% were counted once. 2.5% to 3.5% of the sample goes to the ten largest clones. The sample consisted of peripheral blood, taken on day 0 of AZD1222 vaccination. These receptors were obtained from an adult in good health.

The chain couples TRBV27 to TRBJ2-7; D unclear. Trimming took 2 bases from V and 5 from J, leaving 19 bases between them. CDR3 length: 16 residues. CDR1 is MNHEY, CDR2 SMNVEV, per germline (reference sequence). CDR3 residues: CASSLGLGLLFDEQYF. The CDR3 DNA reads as TGTGCCAGCAGTTTAGGCCTGGGGTTGCTTTTCGACGAGCAGTACTTC.

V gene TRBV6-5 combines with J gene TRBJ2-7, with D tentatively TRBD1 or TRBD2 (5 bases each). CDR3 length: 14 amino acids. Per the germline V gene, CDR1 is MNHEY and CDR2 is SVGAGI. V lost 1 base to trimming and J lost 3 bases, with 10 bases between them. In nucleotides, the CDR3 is TGTGCCAGCAGTTACTACGGGACGGACTACGAGCAGTACTTC. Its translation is CASSYYGTDYEQYF.